Each of the 13 T cell receptor beta chains below was sequenced from the same sample in a study of cytomegalovirus exposure and HLA in healthy donors. In the PCR, 60 Vbeta and 13 Jbeta primers were used. Profiling relied on immunoSEQ multiplex PCR, and the TCRdb table lists in-frame clones only, not all of them. The repertoire holds approximately 150,000 clones, with nearly 70% as singletons. The sequenced material came from PBMCs. All receptors come from a man aged 25-40 years in good health and CMV-seropositive.

This chain links TRBV5-1 with TRBJ2-7; D is perhaps TRBD2 (6 bases). CDR1 SGHRS and CDR2 YFSETQ come from the germline V gene. CDR3 length: 13 residues. The V end was cut by 0 bases, the J end by 6 bases, with 10 bases between. The CDR3 loop is CASSLASVSEQYF. DNA for the CDR3: TGCGCCAGCAGCTTGGCTAGCGTCTCCGAGCAGTACTTC.

The rearrangement joins TRBV11-3 to TRBJ1-1; 8 nucleotides line up with TRBD1. J gave up 3 bases and V 5 bases, and 8 bases lay outside the gene matches. CDR3 length equals 15 residues. Germline V gene sequence: CDR1 SGHNT, CDR2 YENEEA. The DNA for the CDR3 is TGTGCCAGCAGCCCCCGACAGGGGAGCGACACTGAAGCTTTCTTT. Translating gives CASSPRQGSDTEAFF.

The chain carries TRBV6-5 and TRBJ2-3; D remains unclear. Looked up from germline, CDR1 is MNHEY and CDR2 is SVGAGI. V lost 2 bases and J lost 0, with 9 bases in between. The CDR3 consists of 15 residues. CDR3 sequence reads: CASSYGGHSTDTQYF. The CDR3 coding sequence is TGTGCCAGCAGTTACGGCGGTCATAGCACAGATACGCAGTATTTT.

The V gene is TRBV4-1, the J gene TRBJ2-1, with 16 positions matching TRBD2. The CDR3 sequence is 15 residues long. Per the germline V gene, CDR1 is MGHRA and CDR2 is YSYEKL. J gave up 15 bases and V 5 bases, and 10 bases lay outside the gene matches. CDR3 DNA sequence: TGCGCCAGCAGCTCCCTGGGACTAGCGGGAGGGCCTGGGTTCTTC. Its protein product is CASSSLGLAGGPGFF.

The genes are TRBV19 and TRBJ2-3; tentative D call: TRBD1 (5 bases). Germline values: CDR1 LNHDA, CDR2 SQIVND (reference sequence). Trimming removed 5 bases at V and 4 bases at J, with 13 bases between. CDR3 length equals 14 residues. The CDR3 region has the DNA TGTGCCAGTAGTTATAGGGGAAGGTCAGATACGCAGTATTTT. Translating gives CASSYRGRSDTQYF. The variable domain in full, completed from reference TRBV19 and TRBJ2-3, reads DGGITQSPKYLFRKEGQNVTLSCEQNLNHDAMYWYRQDPGQGLRLIYYSQIVNDFQKGDIAEGYSVSREKKESFPLTVTSAQKNPTAFYLCASSYRGRSDTQYFGPGTRLTVL.

The chain couples TRBV28 to TRBJ2-7, with D maybe TRBD1 (6 bases). From germline, CDR1 is MDHEN and CDR2 SYDVKM. With 3 bases removed from V and 0 bases from J, the gap between germline ends came to 12 bases. The CDR3 sequence is 15 residues long. The CDR3 sequence is CASSLLLGGSYEQYF. The CDR3 DNA follows: TGTGCCAGCAGTTTGTTGTTAGGGGGCTCCTACGAGCAGTACTTC.

This clone came up a few times. This rearrangement joins TRBV28 to TRBJ2-5, with D hard to call. The V and J ends lost 1 base and 5 bases respectively, with 14 bases between them. The CDR3 is 15 residues long. Germline CDR1 is MDHEN and CDR2 is SYDVKM. As DNA, the CDR3 is TGTGCCAGCAGTTTATTAGGCGGCTCGACGGAGACCCAGTACTTC. It specifies CASSLLGGSTETQYF. Full variable domain (missing parts from reference TRBV28 and TRBJ2-5): DVKVTQSSRYLVKRTGEKVFLECVQDMDHENMFWYRQDPGLGLRLIYFSYDVKMKEKGDIPEGYSVSREKKERFSLILESASTNQTSMYLCASSLLGGSTETQYFGPGTRLLVL.

Only a few counts were recorded for this clone. J is TRBJ2-5 and V is TRBV6-1; D is ambiguous. V lost 7 bases to trimming and J lost 4 bases, with 4 bases between them. CDR3 length: 10 amino acids. In germline, CDR1 is MNHNS, CDR2 SASEGT. The CDR3 loop reads CASTLETQYF. Here the CDR3 DNA reads TGTGCCAGCACCCTAGAGACCCAGTACTTC.

This clone has a single count. Here the CDR3 reads CASRLRGERGTEAFF. For the CDR3, the DNA is TGTGCCAGTAGGCTCCGTGGGGAGAGAGGCACTGAAGCTTTCTTT. The rearrangement joins TRBV19 to TRBJ1-1; D is unresolved. Trimming cost V 6 bases and J 4 bases, with 18 bases left between them. Germline assignment: CDR1 LNHDA and CDR2 SQIVND (reference sequence). The CDR3 sequence is 15 residues long.

V usage is TRBV6-4 and J usage is TRBJ2-3, with TRBD1 as a possible D gene (5 bases). The CDR3 extends over 15 amino acids. CDR1 MRHNA and CDR2 SNTAGT come from the germline V gene. Trimming removed 3 bases from V and 2 bases from J, with 12 bases in between. The CDR3 bases are TGTGCCAGCAGTGAAGGGAAGGGGCACACAGATACGCAGTATTTT. The encoded protein is CASSEGKGHTDTQYF.

The V call is TRBV9, the J call TRBJ1-5; D is ambiguous. Germline-derived CDR1 and CDR2 are SGDLS and YYNGEE. The CDR3 runs to 14 residues. Trimming removed 3 bases at V and 7 bases at J, with 14 bases between. The CDR3 DNA follows: TGTGCCAGCAGCGGAGAAGAAGAGGGCCAGCCCCAGCATTTT. Translation gives CASSGEEEGQPQHF.

The chain recombines TRBV5-1 with TRBJ2-3, with 11 bases fitting TRBD2. The CDR3 length is 17 residues. After removal of 3 bases from V and 0 bases from J, the junction contained 6 bases not matched to a gene. Germline CDR1 SGHRS, CDR2 YFSETQ. The CDR3 region has the DNA TGCGCCAGCAGCTCGCACTTAGCGGGAGGGAGCACAGATACGCAGTATTTT. Translation gives CASSSHLAGGSTDTQYF.

The rearrangement links TRBV9 to TRBJ2-6; D may be TRBD1 (5 bases). This CDR3 spans 14 amino acids. The germline V gene has CDR1 SGDLS and CDR2 YYNGEE. Trimming cost V 7 bases and J 1 base, with 9 bases left between them. CDR3 region: CASGALSGANVLTF. For the CDR3, the DNA is TGTGCCAGCGGGGCTCTATCTGGGGCCAACGTCCTGACTTTC.